The 11 T cell receptor beta chains in this list originate from one sample, sequenced in a study of Graves' ophthalmopathy and Graves' hyperthyroidism. Investigators amplified TCR beta CDR3 regions from RNA transcripts. The first-round RT-PCR employed HTBI primers together with the Qiagen OneStep RT-PCR kit. A multiplex PCR was then performed as the second round. TCRdb passed the multiplex PCR reads through MiXCR, listing each CDR3 protein once. Found here are a few hundred thousand distinct CDR3 sequences, around 16% of them singletons; the top ten hold 1.5% to 2%. Sequences were obtained from peripheral blood. The receptors were gathered from a woman in her late teens or twenties with Graves' ophthalmopathy.

This clonotype was counted at least ten times. V usage is TRBV11-3 and J usage is TRBJ2-5; possible D gene TRBD2, 6 bases. Per the germline V gene, CDR1 is SGHNT and CDR2 is YENEEA. Trimming pared 1 base from V and 6 bases from J, leaving 12 bases between. The CDR3 totals 14 residues. CDR3 nucleotides: TGTGCCAGCAGCTTAGGGAGGGATGTGAAGACCCAGTACTTC. Translated: CASSLGRDVKTQYF.

In its sample, this clonotype was seen many times. The chain uses TRBV6-2 or TRBV6-3 and TRBJ1-1, with 12 positions matching TRBD1. Germline CDR1 and CDR2: MNHEY and SVGEGT. Germline trimming cut 2 bases from V and 10 bases from J; bases unmatched to any gene: 11. This CDR3 is 16 amino acids long. This CDR3 is CASSYPGTGGALGAFF. CDR3 nucleotide sequence: TGTGCCAGCAGTTACCCCGGGACAGGGGGCGCATTAGGAGCTTTCTTT.

This clonotype was counted at least ten times. V and J are TRBV30 and TRBJ2-7, with TRBD2 matching 9 bases. Germline values: CDR1 GTSNPN, CDR2 SVGIG (reference sequence). With V trimmed by 4 bases and J by 2 bases, 0 bases remained unmatched. The CDR3 runs 12 residues. CDR3 sequence: CAWKRGAYEQYF. The CDR3 coding sequence is TGTGCCTGGAAGCGGGGGGCCTACGAGCAGTACTTC.

Many counts were recorded for this clonotype. In DNA, the CDR3 is TGTGCCAGCGGGGGACACGGTTGGGCTTTCTTT. Translating gives CASGGHGWAFF. The chain has TRBV6-5 and TRBJ1-1; weak D call: TRBD1 (6 bases). CDR3 length: 11 residues. CDR1 is MNHEY, CDR2 SVGAGI, per germline. Trimming removed 8 bases at V and 11 bases at J, with 15 bases between.

In this sample, this clonotype turned up many times. The chain employs TRBV19 and TRBJ1-2; D is perhaps TRBD1 (5 bases). The CDR3 covers 13 residues. Deletions cut 4 bases from V and 2 bases from J, with 8 bases between. Germline V CDR1 and CDR2: LNHDA, SQIVND (reference sequence). The CDR3 DNA sequence: TGTGCCAGTAGTAAACAGGTGAACTATGGCTACACCTTC. Its translation is CASSKQVNYGYTF.

At least ten counts were recorded for this clonotype. V usage is TRBV4-1 and J usage is TRBJ2-7, with D possibly TRBD1 on 5 matching bases. The CDR3 sequence is 14 residues long. Per germline, CDR1 MGHRA and CDR2 YSYEKL. The V end lost 4 bases, the J end lost 7 bases, and 17 bases lay between the germline ends. The CDR3 nucleotides are TGCGCCAGCAGCCGGGGCAGGGCTGGTGGTGAGCAGTACTTC. As protein: CASSRGRAGGEQYF.

This clonotype was detected many times. This chain connects TRBV24-1 to TRBJ1-2, with D uncertain. The germline gives CDR1 KGHDR, CDR2 SFDVKD. With 7 bases removed from V and 3 bases from J, the gap between germline ends came to 8 bases. The length of the CDR3 is 12 residues. The CDR3: CATSSRDYGYTF. The CDR3 DNA reads TGTGCCACCAGCTCACGAGACTATGGCTACACCTTC.

This clonotype came up many times. The V gene is TRBV4-3, the J gene TRBJ1-1, with D maybe TRBD1 (6 bases). The CDR3 is 15 residues long. The V end lost 3 bases, the J end lost 2 bases, and 13 bases lay between the germline ends. Looked up from germline, CDR1 is LGHNA and CDR2 is YSLEER. The CDR3 loop reads CASSQLPQGNTEAFF. The CDR3 coding sequence is TGCGCCAGCAGCCAGCTACCACAGGGAAACACTGAAGCTTTCTTT.

On this clonotype itself: Relative to the germline gene, one junction end is altered; a read error may explain this. V usage is TRBV28 and J usage is TRBJ1-5, with unresolved D. The germline gives CDR1 MDHEN, CDR2 SYDVKM. The CDR3 is made up of 14 amino acids. The CDR3 DNA reads TGTGCCAGCATTCAGATTGATAGCAACCAGCCCCAGCATTTT. It is translated as CASIQIDSNQPQHF.

This clonotype showed up many times. The chain links TRBV11-2 to TRBJ2-2; D might be TRBD2 (6 bases). Trimming pared 3 bases from V and 4 bases from J, leaving 15 bases between. Germline V gene sequence: CDR1 SGHAT, CDR2 FQNNGV. CDR3 size: 16 residues. CDR3 sequence (DNA): TGTGCCAGCAGCTTGGAATGGGGGGAGGTCACCGGGGAGCTGTTTTTT. It yields the protein CASSLEWGEVTGELFF.

This clonotype was observed at least ten times. The V gene is TRBV27, the J gene TRBJ1-1, with 11 bases matching TRBD1. With V trimmed by 4 bases and J by 11 bases, 15 bases remained unmatched. This CDR3 is 16 amino acids long. Germline-derived CDR1 and CDR2 are MNHEY and SMNVEV (reference sequence). The CDR3 region has the DNA TGTGCCAGCAGTTGGCGGAAGGGGGTCGGGGACAGGGGGGCTTTCTTT. The encoded protein is CASSWRKGVGDRGAFF.